The present TCR beta chain was sequenced within a study of early T cells in non-severe SARS-CoV-2 infection. Whole-study context: Sequencing of bulk RNA from unsorted whole blood was done, without chain pairing. Study-level findings and limits: Anti-spike CD8 responses were favored by VDJdb matching, which missed private and CD4 specificities.

V was cut by 7 bases and J by 9 bases, with 19 bases left in between. This CDR3 contains 13 residues. Germline V gives CDR1 MDHEN, CDR2 SYDVKM. On this clonotype: Its target is not known.

Unique molecular identifiers were affixed to single, distinct cDNA molecules. One entry per CDR3 protein results from TCRdb running MiXCR on the 5' RACE reads. The repertoire holds 75,000 to 90,000 distinct CDR3 sequences, with roughly 13% as singletons. The sample was whole blood. The chain couples TRBV28 to TRBJ2-7, with D possibly TRBD2 on 5 matching bases. The source of this sequence is an adult who was a healthcare worker with PCR-confirmed SARS-CoV-2 infection or an uninfected control (not recorded which). This CDR3 is CASTKGGGSGQYF. For the CDR3, the DNA is TGTGCCAGCACCAAAGGTGGCGGGTCAGGGCAGTACTTC.